What follows are 2 T cell receptor beta chains derived from one specimen sequenced in a study of regulatory T cells in long-lasting Graves disease. According to the study, TCR beta libraries were built with iRepertoire HTBI primers and CDR3-region Arm-PCR. MiXCR, applied by TCRdb to the multiplex PCR reads, yields one record per CDR3 protein. Of fewer than 450,000 distinct CDR3 sequences listed, about a fifth were seen once; the top ten hold about 20%. Time point denoted: persistent/refractory GD, antithyroid drugs over 5 years with positive TRAb. With RNA extracted from PBMCs as input, the TCR library was made. The material sequenced was peripheral blood mononuclear cells (PBMCs), taken when the disease was refractory, from a patient treated with antithyroid drugs. The receptors come from a female donor with Graves disease.

The rearrangement joins TRBV12-3 or TRBV12-4 to TRBJ1-1; the D gene is possibly TRBD1 (6 bases). The CDR3 contains 15 residues. Trimming stripped 1 base from V and 6 bases from J, with 15 bases between. The CDR3 protein is CASSLVSGVAAEAFF. DNA of the CDR3: TGTGCCAGCAGTTTAGTTTCAGGGGTGGCGGCTGAAGCTTTCTTT.

This clonotype was detected a few times. This chain links TRBV27 with TRBJ2-1, with 8 bases fitting TRBD2. Germline V gene data show CDR1 as MNHEY and CDR2 as SMNVEV (reference sequence). Unmatched junction bases numbered 3, after V lost 1 base and J lost 7 bases. The CDR3 is 14 amino acids. This chain's CDR3 is CASSLFGTSNEQFF. DNA of the CDR3: TGTGCCAGCAGTTTATTCGGGACTAGTAATGAGCAGTTCTTC.